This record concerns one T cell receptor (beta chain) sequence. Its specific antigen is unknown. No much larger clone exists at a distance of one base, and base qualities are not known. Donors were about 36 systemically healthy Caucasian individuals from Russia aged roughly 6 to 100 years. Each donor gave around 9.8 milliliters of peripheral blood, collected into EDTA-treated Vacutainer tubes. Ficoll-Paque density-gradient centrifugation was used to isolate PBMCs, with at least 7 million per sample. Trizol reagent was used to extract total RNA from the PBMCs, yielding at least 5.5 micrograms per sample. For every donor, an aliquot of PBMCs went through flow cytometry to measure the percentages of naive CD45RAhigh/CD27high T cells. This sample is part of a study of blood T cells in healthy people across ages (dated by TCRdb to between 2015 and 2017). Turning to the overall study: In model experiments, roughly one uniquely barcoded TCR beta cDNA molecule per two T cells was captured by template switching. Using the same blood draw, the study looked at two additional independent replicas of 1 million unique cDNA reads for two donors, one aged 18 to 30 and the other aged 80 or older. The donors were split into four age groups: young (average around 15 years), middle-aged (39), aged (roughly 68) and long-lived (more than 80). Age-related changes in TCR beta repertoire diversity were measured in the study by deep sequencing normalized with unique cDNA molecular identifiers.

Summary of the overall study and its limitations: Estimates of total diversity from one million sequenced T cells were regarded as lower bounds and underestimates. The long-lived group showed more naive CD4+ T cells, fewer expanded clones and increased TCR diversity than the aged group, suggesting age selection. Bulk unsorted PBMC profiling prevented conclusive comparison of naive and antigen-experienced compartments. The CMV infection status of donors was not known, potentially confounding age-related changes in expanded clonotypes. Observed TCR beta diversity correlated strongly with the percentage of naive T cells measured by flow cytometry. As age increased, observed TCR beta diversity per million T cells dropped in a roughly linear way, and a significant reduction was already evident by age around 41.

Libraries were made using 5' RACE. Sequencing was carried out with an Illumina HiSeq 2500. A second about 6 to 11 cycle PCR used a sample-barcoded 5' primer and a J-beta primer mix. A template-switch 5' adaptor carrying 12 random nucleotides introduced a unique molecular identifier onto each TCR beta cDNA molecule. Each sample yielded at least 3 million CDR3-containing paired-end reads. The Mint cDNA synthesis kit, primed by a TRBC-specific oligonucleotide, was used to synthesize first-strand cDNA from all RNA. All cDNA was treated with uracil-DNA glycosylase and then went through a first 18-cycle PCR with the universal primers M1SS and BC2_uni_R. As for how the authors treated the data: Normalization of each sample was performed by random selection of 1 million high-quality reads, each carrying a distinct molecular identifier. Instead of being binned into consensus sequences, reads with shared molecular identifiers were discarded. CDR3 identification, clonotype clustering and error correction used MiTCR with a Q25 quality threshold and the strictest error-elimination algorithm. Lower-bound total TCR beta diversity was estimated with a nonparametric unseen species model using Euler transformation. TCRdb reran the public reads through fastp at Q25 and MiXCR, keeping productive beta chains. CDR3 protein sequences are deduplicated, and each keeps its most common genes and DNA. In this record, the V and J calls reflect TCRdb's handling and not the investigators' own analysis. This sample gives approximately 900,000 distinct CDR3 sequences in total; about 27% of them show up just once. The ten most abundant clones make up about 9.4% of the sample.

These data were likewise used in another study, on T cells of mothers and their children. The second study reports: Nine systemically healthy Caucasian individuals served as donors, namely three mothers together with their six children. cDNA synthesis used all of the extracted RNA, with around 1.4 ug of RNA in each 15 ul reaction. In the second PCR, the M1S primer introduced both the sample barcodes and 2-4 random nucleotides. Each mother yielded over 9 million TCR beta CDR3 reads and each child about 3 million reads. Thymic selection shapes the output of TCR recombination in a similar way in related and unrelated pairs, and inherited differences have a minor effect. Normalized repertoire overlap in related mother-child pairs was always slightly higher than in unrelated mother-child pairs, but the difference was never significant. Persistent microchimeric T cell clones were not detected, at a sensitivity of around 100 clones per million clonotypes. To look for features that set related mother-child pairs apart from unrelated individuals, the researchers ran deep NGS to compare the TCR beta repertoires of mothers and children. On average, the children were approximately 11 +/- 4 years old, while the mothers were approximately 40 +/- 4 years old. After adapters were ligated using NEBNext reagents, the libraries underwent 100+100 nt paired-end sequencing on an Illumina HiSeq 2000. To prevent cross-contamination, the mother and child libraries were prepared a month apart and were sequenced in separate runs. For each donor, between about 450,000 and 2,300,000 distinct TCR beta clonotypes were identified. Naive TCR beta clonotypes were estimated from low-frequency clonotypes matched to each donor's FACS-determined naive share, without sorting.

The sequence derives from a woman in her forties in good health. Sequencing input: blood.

The CDR3 amino acid sequence is: CASSLPSGVSEQYF. The sequenced DNA is TGTGCCAGCAGTTTACCCAGCGGGGTAAGCGAGCAGTACTTC. This sequence uses TRBV28 and TRBJ2-7; the central 7 bases match TRBD2. CDR1 MDHEN and CDR2 SYDVKM were looked up in the germline V gene. Including cysteine and phenylalanine, the CDR3 has 14 amino acids. The entry retains the CDR3 DNA only, 42 bases that are in frame from base 1. The germline V and J ends show losses of 2 bases and 6 bases respectively, and no gene match explains 7 bases of the junction.